Presented here are 31 T cell receptor beta chains from one specimen sequenced in a study of post-analysis software for immune sequencing data. General observations from the study: Four to six TRBV segments appeared more often in patients than in controls, and TRBV5-6, TRBV5-1 and TRBV20-1 were among these.

What these receptors recognize is not known. Presence of unique molecular identifiers characterized the TCR beta cDNA libraries. From the PCR reads, TCRdb called clonotypes with MiXCR, one entry per CDR3 protein. The table has 750,000 to 950,000 distinct CDR3 sequences, approximately 53% seen once. The sequencing sample was made of blood. These receptor sequences come from a girl under 18 with multiple sclerosis.

V usage is TRBV4-3 and J usage is TRBJ2-1; D may correspond to TRBD1 or TRBD2 (6 bases each). The CDR3 is 17 residues long. Germline loops: CDR1 LGHNA, CDR2 YSLEER. Trimming removed 3 bases from V and 1 base from J, with 16 bases in between. In DNA, the CDR3 is TGCGCCAGCAGCCACTCCCCCGGGGGCGGGTCCTACAATGAGCAGTTCTTC. This encodes CASSHSPGGGSYNEQFF.

This clonotype was counted a few times. The chain's CDR3 is CACGWGKDGYTF. CDR3 DNA sequence: TGTGCCTGCGGATGGGGGAAAGATGGCTACACCTTC. This chain uses TRBV12-3 or TRBV12-4 with TRBJ1-2, with a tentative D call TRBD1 (5 bases). This CDR3 comprises 12 residues. The V end was cut by 11 bases, the J end by 6 bases, with 16 bases between.

This clonotype was seen a few times. J is TRBJ2-7 and V is TRBV29-1, with 9 bases lining up with TRBD2. J lost 2 bases, V lost 7 bases, and 3 bases had no gene match. Germline V lookup: CDR1 SQVTM, CDR2 ANQGSEA. The CDR3 has 12 residues. CDR3 region: CSASGVAYEQYF. The CDR3 bases are TGCAGCGCTAGCGGGGTGGCCTACGAGCAGTACTTC.

The chain joins TRBV29-1 to TRBJ2-5; no clear D gene. The CDR3 length is 11 residues. V was trimmed by 2 bases and J by 11 bases, leaving 12 bases between them. Germline V CDR1 and CDR2: SQVTM, ANQGSEA. The CDR3 nucleotides are TGCAGCGTTGAACACACCTTGAAGCAGTACTTC. Its protein is CSVEHTLKQYF.

V is TRBV12-3 or TRBV12-4 and J is TRBJ2-4; the match to TRBD2 covers 7 bases. The J call may be in error: the DNA end matches TRBJ2-7 better. There are 16 residues in the CDR3. The CDR3 sequence: CASRPPWTRKGYEQYF. CDR3 DNA: TGTGCCAGCAGACCCCCCTGGACTAGAAAGGGGTACGAGCAGTACTTC.

This chain links TRBV11-1 with TRBJ2-5, with unresolved D. The V gene's germline CDR1 is SGHAT and CDR2 FQDESV (reference sequence). V dropped 5 bases and J dropped 5 bases, with 9 bases sitting between them. The CDR3 runs 12 residues. This CDR3 is CASSPRHETQYF. The CDR3 DNA follows: TGTGCCAGCAGCCCTAGACATGAGACCCAGTACTTC.

The chain uses TRBV2 and TRBJ2-1; possible D gene TRBD1, 6 bases. The CDR3 spans 15 residues. V was clipped by 8 bases and J by 0 bases, with 14 bases between them. Germline-derived CDR1 and CDR2 are SNHLY and FYNNEI. CDR3 in DNA: TGTGCCAGCGGGGAACAGGGCGCCTCCTACAATGAGCAGTTCTTC. Protein sequence: CASGEQGASYNEQFF.

The chain joins TRBV20-1 to TRBJ2-3; 12 positions match TRBD2. Per germline, CDR1 DFQATT and CDR2 SNEGSKA (reference sequence). CDR3 length: 15 residues. V shed 6 bases and J 3 bases; nucleotides not matched to a gene: 7. This chain's CDR3 is CSAQRTSGGTDTQYF. For the CDR3, the DNA is TGCAGTGCGCAGCGTACTAGCGGGGGGACAGATACGCAGTATTTT.

The genes are TRBV24-1 and TRBJ2-1, with D tentatively TRBD1 or TRBD2 (7 bases each). CDR1 and CDR2 (germline): KGHDR, SFDVKD. Trimming took off 3 bases at V and 6 bases at J, with 11 bases between the two ends. This CDR3 spans 14 amino acids. As DNA, the CDR3 is TGTGCCACCAGTGATAGCAGGGGGGGCAATGAGCAGTTCTTC. Amino acids: CATSDSRGGNEQFF.

The table lists this clonotype with a few counts. J is TRBJ2-7 and V is TRBV15, with a weak D call TRBD1 (6 bases). Germline CDR1 LNHNV, CDR2 YYDKDF (reference sequence). Trimming stripped 2 bases from V and 0 bases from J, with 11 bases between. There are 15 residues in the CDR3. The CDR3 DNA reads as TGTGCCACCAGCAGATCGGGGACAATCTCCTACGAGCAGTACTTC. Translated, it gives CATSRSGTISYEQYF.

This clonotype was observed a few times. The V gene is TRBV11-2, the J gene TRBJ1-2, with D possibly matching TRBD1 (6 bases). CDR3 length: 16 residues. From germline, CDR1 is SGHAT and CDR2 FQNNGV. The V end was cut by 0 bases, the J end by 7 bases, with 18 bases between. As DNA, the CDR3 is TGTGCCAGCAGCTTAGATCGAGGGGGAACCCTATCTGGCTACACCTTC. Residues: CASSLDRGGTLSGYTF.

V usage is TRBV20-1 and J usage is TRBJ2-7; maybe TRBD1 (6 bases). This CDR3 is built from 14 residues. Trimming left V 3 bases short and J 2 bases short, with 14 bases between. In germline, CDR1 is DFQATT, CDR2 SNEGSKA (reference sequence). The CDR3, as DNA: TGCAGTGCTAGCCCTCCACAGGGTGCCTACGAGCAGTACTTC. It encodes CSASPPQGAYEQYF.

The rearrangement links TRBV28 to TRBJ2-4, with a possible D match to TRBD1 (5 bases). Germline V lookup: CDR1 MDHEN, CDR2 SYDVKM. The ends were cut back, 5 bases at V and 7 bases at J, with 15 bases in the middle. The CDR3 spans 14 residues. The CDR3 protein is CASSLARGVNIQYF. In DNA, the CDR3 is TGTGCCAGCAGTCTTGCTAGGGGTGTGAACATTCAGTACTTC.

The table lists this clonotype with a few counts. The genes are TRBV7-8 and TRBJ2-3; 10 bases are shared with TRBD2. There are 17 residues in the CDR3. Per germline, CDR1 SGHVS and CDR2 FQNEAQ. The ends lost 5 bases at V and 4 bases at J; junction bases unmatched: 12. The CDR3 nucleotides are TGTGCCAGCAGCCCACAGGTGGCTAGCGGGAGACCAGATACGCAGTATTTT. Its protein product is CASSPQVASGRPDTQYF.

The V gene is TRBV20-1, the J gene TRBJ2-1; 8 bases fit TRBD2. Trimming at V came to 7 bases and at J to 2 bases, leaving 10 bases not matched to a gene. CDR3 size: 15 residues. Germline CDR1 DFQATT, CDR2 SNEGSKA (reference sequence). CDR3 DNA sequence: TGCAGTGGTCCAAGCGGGAGTAGTCCCTACAATGAGCAGTTCTTC. Translating it yields CSGPSGSSPYNEQFF.

The chain recombines TRBV5-1 with TRBJ2-7; TRBD1 matches 7 bases. This CDR3 spans 18 amino acids. CDR1 SGHRS and CDR2 YFSETQ come from the germline V gene. V was pared by 4 bases and J by 1 base, with 17 bases of the junction left unmatched. CDR3 amino acids: CASSPLQADRVVSYEQYF. The CDR3 DNA reads as TGCGCCAGCAGCCCCCTTCAAGCCGACAGGGTTGTTTCCTACGAGCAGTACTTC.

The chain employs TRBV4-2 and TRBJ2-5; D is perhaps TRBD2 (5 bases). Germline CDR1 is LGHNA and CDR2 is YNFKEQ. The CDR3 runs 14 residues. The ends were cut back, 4 bases at V and 1 base at J, with 10 bases in the middle. The CDR3 protein is CASSRPGSQETQYF. The CDR3 nucleotides read TGTGCCAGCAGCCGCCCGGGGAGCCAAGAGACCCAGTACTTC.

V is TRBV3-1 and J is TRBJ2-7; no definite D call. There are 13 residues in the CDR3. Germline V gene data show CDR1 as LGHDT and CDR2 as YNNKEL (reference sequence). The germline V and J ends were trimmed by 1 base and 5 bases, with 9 bases remaining between them. CDR3 sequence: CASSQGADNEQYF. The DNA for the CDR3 is TGTGCCAGCAGCCAAGGGGCCGACAACGAGCAGTACTTC.

The chain joins TRBV12-3 or TRBV12-4 to TRBJ2-4, with TRBD2 matching over 8 bases. The DNA end lines up better with TRBJ2-7; the J call may be wrong. The CDR3 has 15 residues. In nucleotides, the CDR3 is TGTGCCAGCAGGCACGGAGGACTAGCTAAAAACGAGCAGTACTTC. Amino acids: CASRHGGLAKNEQYF.

CDR3 bases: TGCAGTGCAATGTCTAGCGGGGGCGTCACAGATACGCAGTATTTT. Protein sequence: CSAMSSGGVTDTQYF. The chain employs TRBV20-1 and TRBJ2-3, with TRBD2 matching 10 bases. Germline assignment: CDR1 DFQATT and CDR2 SNEGSKA (reference sequence). The junction had 8 bases not matched to a gene; V was cut back by 6 bases and J by 2 bases. CDR3 length: 15 residues.

This chain joins TRBV11-1 and TRBJ2-1; 9 bases fit TRBD1. CDR3 length: 15 residues. The ends lost 5 bases at V and 4 bases at J; junction bases unmatched: 6. Germline assignment: CDR1 SGHAT and CDR2 FQDESV (reference sequence). The chain's CDR3 is CASSPDRGGYNEQFF. As DNA, the CDR3 is TGTGCCAGCAGCCCCGACAGGGGGGGTTACAATGAGCAGTTCTTC.

This clonotype was found a few times. The chain carries TRBV10-3 and TRBJ2-5; 11 bases align to TRBD2. The junction had 8 bases not matched to a gene; V was cut back by 3 bases and J by 11 bases. This CDR3 has 14 amino acids. CDR1 is ENHRY, CDR2 SYGVKD, per germline. The CDR3 loop is CAISDLAGGYQQYF. The CDR3 DNA follows: TGTGCCATCAGTGATCTAGCGGGAGGTTATCAGCAGTACTTC.

This chain connects TRBV10-3 to TRBJ1-2; 10 bases align to TRBD1. Germline trimming cut 8 bases from V and 0 bases from J; bases unmatched to any gene: 6. Germline lookup yields CDR1 ENHRY and CDR2 SYGVKD. The CDR3 has 15 amino acids. The CDR3 reads CAIRQGAESNYGYTF. As DNA, the CDR3 is TGTGCCATCCGACAGGGGGCGGAATCTAACTATGGCTACACCTTC.

V and J are TRBV10-3 and TRBJ2-1; D is unresolved. This CDR3 comprises 13 residues. Germline CDR1 ENHRY, CDR2 SYGVKD. V lost 3 bases to trimming and J lost 8 bases, with 11 bases between them. Here the CDR3 DNA reads TGTGCCATCAGTGATGCGTTCATGGATGAGCAGTTCTTC. Encoded protein: CAISDAFMDEQFF.

The chain is built from TRBV12-3 or TRBV12-4 and TRBJ2-4; 16 positions agree with TRBD2. The V gene end was trimmed by 6 bases and the J gene end by 0 bases; junction bases not matched to a gene: 11. This CDR3 has 20 residues. The DNA for the CDR3 is TGTGCCAGCAGCACTGGGACTAGCGGGAGGGCACCCCTAGCCAAAAACATTCAGTACTTC. As protein: CASSTGTSGRAPLAKNIQYF.

This chain joins TRBV29-1 and TRBJ2-7; D is uncertain. The CDR3 has 14 residues. V was shortened by 7 bases and J by 2 bases, with 18 bases between the two germline ends. Germline V gene sequence: CDR1 SQVTM, CDR2 ANQGSEA. The CDR3 bases are TGCAGCGCCAGCTATCTAACGTCGCCCTACGAGCAGTACTTC. Translated: CSASYLTSPYEQYF.

The J gene is TRBJ1-2, the V gene TRBV11-2; 7 bases map to TRBD1. Trimming removed 6 bases from V and 4 bases from J; junction bases left unmatched: 8. Per germline, CDR1 SGHAT and CDR2 FQNNGV. This CDR3 has 14 amino acids. The CDR3 nucleotides are TGTGCCAGCAGTCCCGACAGGGATCTCTATGGCTACACCTTC. Translation gives CASSPDRDLYGYTF.

In its sample, this clonotype was seen a few times. The chain combines TRBV7-2 with TRBJ2-4; D might be TRBD1 or TRBD2, each matching 6 bases. Germline V gene data show CDR1 as SGHTA and CDR2 as FQGNSA. V lost 1 base and J 11 bases, leaving 18 bases between the germline ends. The CDR3 is 15 amino acids. In nucleotides, the CDR3 is TGTGCCAGCAGCTTAGAACTAGGGGGGATGGCAGTTCAGTACTTC. This sequence encodes CASSLELGGMAVQYF.

This clonotype was counted a few times. The rearrangement links TRBV6-1 to TRBJ2-7, with D perhaps assigned TRBD1 or TRBD2 (5 bases each). The CDR3 runs 14 residues. CDR1 and CDR2 from the germline V gene are MNHNS and SASEGT. V lost 7 bases and J lost 2, with 15 bases in between. The CDR3 coding sequence is TGTGCCAGCACCGGGACGTACAAAACCTACGAGCAGTACTTC. It is translated as CASTGTYKTYEQYF.

The CDR3: CASSLAVGQGEYEQYF. CDR3 DNA sequence: TGTGCCAGCAGTTTAGCGGTCGGACAGGGCGAGTACGAGCAGTACTTC. The chain recombines TRBV12-3 or TRBV12-4 with TRBJ2-7, with 8 bases that match TRBD1. J lost 4 bases, V lost 0 bases, and 8 bases had no gene match. The CDR3 runs to 16 residues.

In this sample, this clonotype turned up once. The chain is built from TRBV29-1 and TRBJ1-2; no firm D call. The germline CDR1 and CDR2 sequences are SQVTM and ANQGSEA. The length of the CDR3 is 14 residues. The V and J ends lost 5 bases and 2 bases respectively, with 15 bases between them. The DNA for the CDR3 is TGCAGCGTTCTCGGAGGGATTGGGAACTATGGCTACACCTTC. Translating it yields CSVLGGIGNYGYTF.